Below, 23 T cell receptor beta chains from the same sample are listed, as sequenced in a study of tumor-infiltrating lymphocytes in primary liver carcinoma. From around 0.5 ug of total RNA, TCR beta-specific cDNA was reverse-transcribed using a constant-region primer. Three nested multiplex PCR rounds, a slightly modified ARM-PCR, produced the libraries for TCR beta. With TRBV1-TRBV30 forward primers and a C-beta reverse primer, the first two PCR rounds were run for 10 cycles each. TCRdb ran MiXCR on the multiplex PCR reads and lists one entry per CDR3 protein. In the table there are around 170,000 distinct CDR3 sequences, over 50% of which are singletons. Germline DNA was also extracted, and blood RNA was taken from unsorted whole blood. Sequencing used peripheral blood. Every receptor here comes from a man between 35 and 55 years old with primary liver carcinoma and hepatitis B virus infection.

The rearrangement uses TRBV11-2 and TRBJ2-3; D gene unclear. With 4 bases removed from V and 6 bases from J, the gap between germline ends came to 14 bases. The germline V gene has CDR1 SGHAT and CDR2 FQNNGV. The CDR3 spans 14 residues. CDR3 bases: TGTGCCAGCAGCTCCCTATGTGGGTCCGATACGCAGTATTTT. Translation gives CASSSLCGSDTQYF.

V is TRBV6-5 and J is TRBJ2-3, with a weak D call TRBD1 (6 bases). This CDR3 spans 13 amino acids. Germline CDR1 reads MNHEY; CDR2 reads SVGAGI. Trimming took off 4 bases at V and 9 bases at J, with 14 bases between the two ends. CDR3 in DNA: TGTGCCAGCAGTTCAAGCGAGGGGGAGACGCAGTATTTT. Its translation is CASSSSEGETQYF.

Remarks on this clonotype: Sequence at one end of the junction differs from germline and may be a read error. V usage is TRBV11-1 and J usage is TRBJ2-1, with 8 bases aligning to TRBD2. Germline V gene data show CDR1 as SGHAT and CDR2 as FQDESV (reference sequence). The CDR3 runs to 17 residues. CDR3 bases: TGTGCCAGCAGTCTGGGACTAGTGGGAGGAGTTGACAATGTGCAGTTCTTC. This sequence encodes CASSLGLVGGVDNVQFF.

This clonotype has just a few counts. V and J are TRBV12-3 or TRBV12-4 and TRBJ2-1, with D perhaps TRBD1 or TRBD2 (5 bases each). Trimming cost V 5 bases and J 3 bases, with 20 bases left between them. The CDR3 extends over 17 amino acids. The CDR3, as DNA: TGTGCCAGCAGTCTCCCTGGGGCGACCGGGGTCTACAATGAGCAGTTCTTC. Encoded protein: CASSLPGATGVYNEQFF.

Many counts were recorded for this clonotype. The chain is built from TRBV10-3 and TRBJ2-7, with D maybe TRBD2 (6 bases). CDR3 length equals 15 residues. V shed 5 bases and J shed 0 bases, with 14 bases lying between them. Germline loops: CDR1 ENHRY, CDR2 SYGVKD. The CDR3 coding sequence is TGTGCCATCAGTACCTCTTTGGGGGGCTCCTACGAGCAGTACTTC. This encodes CAISTSLGGSYEQYF.

A few counts support this clonotype. The chain couples TRBV28 to TRBJ2-5, with a weak D call TRBD2 (5 bases). Germline V lookup: CDR1 MDHEN, CDR2 SYDVKM. The CDR3 has 13 residues. V lost 8 bases, J lost 5 bases, and 15 bases lay in between. The CDR3 here is CASSFGVGETQYF. CDR3 nucleotide sequence: TGTGCCAGCTCGTTCGGGGTAGGCGAGACCCAGTACTTC.

This chain joins TRBV5-1 and TRBJ2-1, with D uncertain. The V end lost 3 bases, the J end lost 7 bases, and 14 bases lay between the germline ends. CDR3 size: 14 residues. Germline CDR1 and CDR2: SGHRS and YFSETQ. CDR3 nucleotide sequence: TGCGCCAGCAGCTCCGGTCAGCGCAGTAATGAGCAGTTCTTC. This sequence encodes CASSSGQRSNEQFF.

In nucleotides, the CDR3 is TGTGCCAGCAGTGAAATGGGCCGAGAGACCCAGTACTTC. Translation: CASSEMGRETQYF. J is TRBJ2-5 and V is TRBV6-1; no clear D. The CDR3 has 13 amino acids. The V end lost 2 bases, the J end lost 4 bases, and 8 bases lay between the germline ends. Germline V gives CDR1 MNHNS, CDR2 SASEGT.

The rearrangement links TRBV6-1 to TRBJ2-7; 10 nucleotides match TRBD2. Trimming took 8 bases from V and 2 from J; bases not matched to a gene: 9. From germline, CDR1 is MNHNS and CDR2 SASEGT. The CDR3 has 15 residues. The CDR3 sequence: CASALAGSQTYEQYF. CDR3 nucleotide sequence: TGTGCCAGCGCACTAGCGGGGTCTCAAACCTACGAGCAGTACTTC.

The rearrangement links TRBV6-6 to TRBJ2-4; D gene unclear. CDR1 and CDR2 from the germline V gene are MNHNY and SVGAGI (reference sequence). The CDR3 is 14 amino acids. The V end lost 5 bases, the J end lost 0 bases, and 8 bases lay between the germline ends. CDR3 sequence reads: CASSTNLAKNIQYF. Here the CDR3 DNA reads TGTGCCAGCAGTACAAACCTAGCCAAAAACATTCAGTACTTC.

Concerning this clonotype itself: Sequence at one end of the junction differs from germline and may be a read error. This chain links TRBV6-1 with TRBJ2-3; D is unresolved. Germline CDR1 MNHNS, CDR2 SASEGT. This CDR3 comprises 14 residues. The CDR3 reads CARSVMQDADTQYF. CDR3 DNA: TGTGCCAGGAGTGTAATGCAGGATGCAGATACGCAGTATTTT.

Regarding this clonotype: Sequence at one end of the junction differs from germline and may be a read error. The V gene is TRBV13, the J gene TRBJ2-1, with 9 bases identical to TRBD2. There are 12 residues in the CDR3. CDR1 PRHDT and CDR2 FYEKMQ come from the germline V gene (reference sequence). Written as DNA, the CDR3 is TGTGCCAACAGCCCGCAAGCGGGAGGGCAGTTCTTC. It is translated as CANSPQAGGQFF.

Comments on this clonotype: A much more abundant neighbour one base away suggests this may be a read error. This CDR3 fails to terminate in the conserved phenylalanine or tryptophan, so it likely reflects a read error. Because the CDR3's place on the DNA is in doubt, the DNA is left out and the CDR3 is given as listed by TCRdb. The V gene is TRBV12-2, the J gene TRBJ2-5. TRBV12-2 is shown as a pseudogene. Inclusive of both ends, the CDR3 amounts to 9 amino acids. The CDR3 loop reads CAGRETQYC.

The rearrangement uses TRBV28 and TRBJ2-2; D uncertain. V was shortened by 3 bases and J by 1 base, with 15 bases between the two germline ends. The germline V gene encodes CDR1 MDHEN and CDR2 SYDVKM. CDR3 length: 17 amino acids. The CDR3: CASSFSSGYKNTGELFF. DNA of the CDR3: TGTGCCAGCAGTTTTTCGAGTGGTTACAAGAACACCGGGGAGCTGTTTTTT.

A remark on this clonotype: Given the absence of the conserved phenylalanine or tryptophan at the CDR3 end, a read error is likely. The chain joins TRBV11-2 to TRBJ2-7, with a weak D call TRBD2 (5 bases). The CDR3 runs to 14 residues. Germline lookup yields CDR1 SGHAT and CDR2 FQNNGV. CDR3 residues: CTCSLTEGAYEQYI. The CDR3 nucleotides are TGTACCTGCAGCTTAACCGAGGGAGCCTACGAGCAGTACATC.

This chain links TRBV6-5 with TRBJ2-7; maybe TRBD1 (6 bases). The CDR3 runs 14 residues. CDR1 and CDR2 (germline): MNHEY, SVGAGI. V lost 0 bases and J 6 bases, leaving 12 bases between the germline ends. The CDR3 loop reads CASSYSGQRCEQYF. In DNA form, the CDR3 reads TGTGCCAGCAGTTACTCTGGACAGAGGTGCGAGCAGTACTTC.

In the case of this clonotype: The conserved closing phenylalanine or tryptophan is absent in this CDR3, likely reflecting a read error. The genes are TRBV6-2 or TRBV6-3 and TRBJ2-7; TRBD2 agrees at 7 bases. The CDR3 consists of 15 residues. Germline assignment: CDR1 MNHEY and CDR2 SVGEGT. V trimming: 6 bases; J trimming: 0 bases; junction bases outside the gene matches: 8. This chain's CDR3 is CASSLGIAGSYEQYI. The CDR3 nucleotides read TGTGCCAGCAGCCTCGGGATAGCGGGCTCCTACGAGCAGTACATC.

This clonotype was seen only a few times. A much more abundant neighbour one base away suggests this may be a read error. The chain has TRBV11-2 and TRBJ2-3; 12 nucleotides agree with TRBD2. Trimming removed 5 bases from V and 2 bases from J; junction bases left unmatched: 5. The CDR3 extends over 16 amino acids. Germline CDR1 is SGHAT and CDR2 is FQNNGV. This CDR3 is CASSIWTSGNTDTQYF. CDR3 DNA sequence: TGTGCCAGCAGCATATGGACTAGCGGGAACACAGATACGCAGTATTTT.

On this clonotype: A much larger clone differs from this one at a single base, so this may be a read error. This CDR3 reads CASKPKLNTEAFF. The CDR3, as DNA: TGTGCCAGCAAGCCGAAATTGAACACTGAAGCTTTCTTT. J is TRBJ1-1 and V is TRBV6-2 or TRBV6-3; D not resolved. The CDR3 length is 13 residues. Germline V gene lookup returns CDR1 MNHEY and CDR2 SVGEGT. Trimming removed 7 bases from V and 0 bases from J, with 9 bases in between.

A few counts support this clonotype. A much larger clone is a single base away; this may be a read error. The chain employs TRBV11-2 and TRBJ2-7; D gene ambiguous. Germline CDR1 SGHAT, CDR2 FQNNGV. The CDR3 extends over 11 amino acids. CDR3 nucleotide sequence: TGTGCCAGCAGGCTCGTGGGTGAGCAGCACTTC. This sequence encodes CASRLVGEQHF.

The table lists this clonotype with a few counts. This rearrangement joins TRBV5-5 to TRBJ2-3; the D gene is possibly TRBD1 (5 bases). Trimming pared 9 bases from V and 4 bases from J, leaving 15 bases between. This CDR3 is 13 amino acids long. CDR1 and CDR2 (germline): SGHKS, YYEKEE (reference sequence). The CDR3 DNA reads as TGTGCCACCAGGGCCTACTTTTCAGATACGCAGTATTTT. Translation: CATRAYFSDTQYF.

The J gene is TRBJ2-7, the V gene TRBV30; 8 bases line up with TRBD2. Germline V gene lookup returns CDR1 GTSNPN and CDR2 SVGIG (reference sequence). Germline trimming cut 5 bases from V and 5 bases from J; bases unmatched to any gene: 8. The CDR3 is 13 residues long. The CDR3 nucleotides are TGTGCCTGGCGACGAGCGGGAGTTAACGAGCAGTACTTC. Its translation: CAWRRAGVNEQYF.

This sequence joins TRBV6-1 and TRBJ2-7; a possible D gene is TRBD2 (6 bases). With 4 bases removed from V and 3 bases from J, the gap between germline ends came to 16 bases. CDR3 length equals 15 residues. The germline V gene has CDR1 MNHNS and CDR2 SASEGT. The CDR3 coding sequence is TGTGCCAGCAGTGGAAGTCCTAGCGCGGGCTACGAGCAGTACTTC. Translation gives CASSGSPSAGYEQYF.